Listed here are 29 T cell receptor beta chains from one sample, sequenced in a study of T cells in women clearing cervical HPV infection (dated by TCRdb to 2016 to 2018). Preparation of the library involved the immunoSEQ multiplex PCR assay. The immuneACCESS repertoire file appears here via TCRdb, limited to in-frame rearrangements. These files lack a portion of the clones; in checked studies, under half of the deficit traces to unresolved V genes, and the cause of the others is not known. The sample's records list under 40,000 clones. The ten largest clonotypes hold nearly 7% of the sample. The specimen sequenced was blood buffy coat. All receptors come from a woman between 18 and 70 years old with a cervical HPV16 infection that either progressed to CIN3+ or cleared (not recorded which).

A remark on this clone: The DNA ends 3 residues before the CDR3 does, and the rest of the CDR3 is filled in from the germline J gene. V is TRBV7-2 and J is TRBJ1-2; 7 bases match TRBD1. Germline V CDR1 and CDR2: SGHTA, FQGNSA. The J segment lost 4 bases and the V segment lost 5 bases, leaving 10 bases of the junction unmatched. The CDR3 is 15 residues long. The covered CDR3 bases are TGTGCCAGCAGCCGTTCGGGGACAGATGGCTATGGC. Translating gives CASSRSGTDGYG. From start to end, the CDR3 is CASSRSGTDGYGYTF.

CDR3 DNA (partial): TGCAGTGCTAGCAGGGGATTTGAA. Translating it yields CSASRGFE. The CDR3 reads in full as CSASRGFEAFF. This rearrangement joins TRBV20-1 to TRBJ1-1, with D tentatively TRBD1 (6 bases). The read terminates 3 residues ahead of where the CDR3 ends, so the germline J gene completes it. The CDR3 consists of 11 residues. Germline-derived CDR1 and CDR2 are DFQATT and SNEGSKA (reference sequence). Trimming shortened V by 3 bases and J by 7 bases, and 9 bases separated the two germline ends.

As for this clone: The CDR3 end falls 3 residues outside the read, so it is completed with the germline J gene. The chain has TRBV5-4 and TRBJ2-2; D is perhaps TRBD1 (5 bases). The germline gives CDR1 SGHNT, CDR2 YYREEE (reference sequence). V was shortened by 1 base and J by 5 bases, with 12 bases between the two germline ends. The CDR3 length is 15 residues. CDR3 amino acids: CASSLRGSGTGELFF. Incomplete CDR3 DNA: TGTGCCAGCAGCTTGAGGGGATCAGGGACCGGGGAG.

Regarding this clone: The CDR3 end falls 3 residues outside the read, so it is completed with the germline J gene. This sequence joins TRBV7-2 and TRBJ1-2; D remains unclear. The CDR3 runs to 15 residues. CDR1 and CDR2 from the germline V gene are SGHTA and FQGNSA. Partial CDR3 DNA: TGTGCCAGCAGCTTAGGACTAGCGGGAGGCTACGAC. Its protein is CASSLGLAGGYD. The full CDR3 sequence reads CASSLGLAGGYDYTF.

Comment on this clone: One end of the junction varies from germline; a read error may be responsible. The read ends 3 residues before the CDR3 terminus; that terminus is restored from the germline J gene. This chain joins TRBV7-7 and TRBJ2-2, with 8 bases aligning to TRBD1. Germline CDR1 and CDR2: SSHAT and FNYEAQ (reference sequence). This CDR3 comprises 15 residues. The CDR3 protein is CASSDGQGSTGELFF. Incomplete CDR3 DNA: TGTGCTAGCAGCGACGGACAGGGCTCCACCGGGGAG. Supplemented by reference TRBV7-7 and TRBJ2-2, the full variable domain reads GAGVSQSPRYKVTKRGQDVTLRCDPISSHATLYWYQQALGQGPEFLTYFNYEAQPDKSGLPSDRFSAERPEGSISTLTIQRTEQRDSAMYRCASSDGQGSTGELFFGEGSRLTVL.

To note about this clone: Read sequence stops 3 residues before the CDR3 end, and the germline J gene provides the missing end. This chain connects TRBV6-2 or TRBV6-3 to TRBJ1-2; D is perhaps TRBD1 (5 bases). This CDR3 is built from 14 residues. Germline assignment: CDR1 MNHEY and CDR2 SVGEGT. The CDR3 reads CASSAPGLENDYTF. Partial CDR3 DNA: TGTGCCAGCAGTGCGCCGGGACTAGAAAATGAC.

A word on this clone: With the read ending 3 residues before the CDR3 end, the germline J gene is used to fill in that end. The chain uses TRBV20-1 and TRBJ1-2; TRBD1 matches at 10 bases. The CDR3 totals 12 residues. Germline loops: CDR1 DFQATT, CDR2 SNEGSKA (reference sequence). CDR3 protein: CSARQGAHGYTF. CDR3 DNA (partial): TGCAGTGCCAGACAGGGGGCGCACGGC.

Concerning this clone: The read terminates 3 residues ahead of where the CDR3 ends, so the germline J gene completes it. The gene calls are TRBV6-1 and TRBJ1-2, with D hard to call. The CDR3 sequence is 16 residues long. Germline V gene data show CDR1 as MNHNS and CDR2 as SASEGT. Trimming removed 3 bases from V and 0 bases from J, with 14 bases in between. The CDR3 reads CASSEALTPSNYGYTF. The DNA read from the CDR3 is TGTGCCAGCAGTGAGGCTCTTACCCCTTCTAACTATGGC.

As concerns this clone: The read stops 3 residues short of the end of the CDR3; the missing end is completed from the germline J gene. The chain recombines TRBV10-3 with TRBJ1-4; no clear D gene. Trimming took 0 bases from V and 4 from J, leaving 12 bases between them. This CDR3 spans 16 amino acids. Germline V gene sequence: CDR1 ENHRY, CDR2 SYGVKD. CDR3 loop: CAISESAGLGNEKLFF. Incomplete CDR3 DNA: TGTGCCATCAGTGAGTCAGCGGGTCTTGGTAATGAAAAA.

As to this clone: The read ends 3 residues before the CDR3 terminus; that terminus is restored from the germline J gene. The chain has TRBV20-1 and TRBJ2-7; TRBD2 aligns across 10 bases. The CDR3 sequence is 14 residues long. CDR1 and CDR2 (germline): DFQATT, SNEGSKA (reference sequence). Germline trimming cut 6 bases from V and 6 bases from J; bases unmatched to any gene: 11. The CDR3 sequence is CSAPLASGSGEQYF. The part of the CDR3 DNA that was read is TGCAGTGCCCCTCTGGCTAGCGGGAGCGGCGAG.

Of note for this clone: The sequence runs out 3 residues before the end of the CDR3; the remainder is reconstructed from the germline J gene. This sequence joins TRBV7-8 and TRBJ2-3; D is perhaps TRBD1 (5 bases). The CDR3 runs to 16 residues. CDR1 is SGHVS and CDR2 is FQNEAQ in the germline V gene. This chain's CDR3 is CASSIRGINSNQPQYF. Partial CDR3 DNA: TGTGCCAGCAGCATAAGGGGAATTAATAGCAATCAGCCG. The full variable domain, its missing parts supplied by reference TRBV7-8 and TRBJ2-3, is GAGVSQSPRYKVAKRGQDVALRCDPISGHVSLFWYQQALGQGPEFLTYFQNEAQLDKSGLPSDRFFAERPEGSVSTLKIQRTQQEDSAVYLCASSIRGINSNQPQYFGPGTRLTVL.

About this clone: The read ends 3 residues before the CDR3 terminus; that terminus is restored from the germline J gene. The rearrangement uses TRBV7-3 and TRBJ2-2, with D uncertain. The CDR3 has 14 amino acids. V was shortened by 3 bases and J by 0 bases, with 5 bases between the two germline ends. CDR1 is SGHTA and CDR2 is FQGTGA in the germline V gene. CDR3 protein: CASSFFANTGELFF. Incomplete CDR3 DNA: TGTGCCAGCAGCTTCTTTGCGAACACCGGGGAG.

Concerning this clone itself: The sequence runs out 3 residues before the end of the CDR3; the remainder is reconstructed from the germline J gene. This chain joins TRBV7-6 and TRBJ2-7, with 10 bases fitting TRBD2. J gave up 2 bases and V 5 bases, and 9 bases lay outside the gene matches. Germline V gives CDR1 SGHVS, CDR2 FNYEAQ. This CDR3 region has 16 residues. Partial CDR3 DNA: TGTGCCAGCAGCCCAGAAACTAGCGGGGCCGCCTACGAG. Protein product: CASSPETSGAAYE. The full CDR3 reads CASSPETSGAAYEQYF. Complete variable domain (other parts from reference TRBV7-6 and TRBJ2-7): GAGVSQSPRYKVTKRGQDVALRCDPISGHVSLYWYRQALGQGPEFLTYFNYEAQQDKSGLPNDRFSAERPEGSISTLTIQRTEQRDSAMYRCASSPETSGAAYEQYFGPGTRLTVT.

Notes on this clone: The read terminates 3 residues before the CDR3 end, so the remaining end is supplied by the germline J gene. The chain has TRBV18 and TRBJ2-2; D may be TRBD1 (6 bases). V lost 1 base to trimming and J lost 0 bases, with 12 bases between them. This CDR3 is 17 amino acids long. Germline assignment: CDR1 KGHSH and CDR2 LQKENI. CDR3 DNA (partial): TGTGCCAGCTCACCACTGCGGACAGCTACGAACACCGGGGAG. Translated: CASSPLRTATNTGE. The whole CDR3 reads CASSPLRTATNTGELFF.

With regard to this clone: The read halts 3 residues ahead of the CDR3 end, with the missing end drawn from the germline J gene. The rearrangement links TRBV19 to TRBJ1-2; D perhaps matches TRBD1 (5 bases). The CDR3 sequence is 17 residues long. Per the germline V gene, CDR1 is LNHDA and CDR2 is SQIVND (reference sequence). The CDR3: CASSMDRAAGDYNDYTF. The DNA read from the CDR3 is TGTGCCAGTAGTATGGACCGTGCAGCGGGGGATTACAATGAC.

The CDR3 bases that were read are TGCAGTGCTAGAGACAGGGACTACGAC. Translating it yields CSARDRDYD. The CDR3, in full, reads CSARDRDYDYTF. This chain links TRBV20-1 with TRBJ1-2, with a tentative D call TRBD1 (5 bases). The missing CDR3 end, 3 residues past where the read stops, is filled in from the germline J gene. Germline V gene data show CDR1 as DFQATT and CDR2 as SNEGSKA (reference sequence). The CDR3 is 12 amino acids.

The CDR3 bases that were read are TGTGCCACCAGTGGCCCCGGGACTGCGAACGGGGGGGCAACAGATACG. Residues: CATSGPGTANGGATDT. From start to end, the CDR3 is CATSGPGTANGGATDTQYF. This sequence joins TRBV24-1 and TRBJ2-3; 8 bases map to TRBD2. The CDR3 goes on 3 residues after the read ends, and that part is filled in from the germline J gene. The V segment lost 5 bases and the J segment 3 bases; nucleotides outside the gene matches: 18. CDR3 size: 19 residues. From germline, CDR1 is KGHDR and CDR2 SFDVKD.

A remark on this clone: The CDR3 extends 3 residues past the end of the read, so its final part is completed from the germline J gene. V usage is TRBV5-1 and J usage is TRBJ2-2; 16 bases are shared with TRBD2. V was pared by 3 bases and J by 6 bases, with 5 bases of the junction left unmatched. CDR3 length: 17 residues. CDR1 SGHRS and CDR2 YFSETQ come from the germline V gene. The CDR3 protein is CASSWGTSGRAAGELFF. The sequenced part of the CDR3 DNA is TGCGCCAGCAGCTGGGGGACTAGCGGGAGGGCCGCCGGGGAG.

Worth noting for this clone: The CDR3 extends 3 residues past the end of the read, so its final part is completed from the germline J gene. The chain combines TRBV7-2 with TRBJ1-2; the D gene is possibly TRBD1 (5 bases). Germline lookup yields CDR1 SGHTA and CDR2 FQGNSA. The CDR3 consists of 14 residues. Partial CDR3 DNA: TGTGCCAGCAGCCCCGGGACTAGAAGAGATACC. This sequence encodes CASSPGTRRDT. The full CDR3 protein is CASSPGTRRDTYTF.

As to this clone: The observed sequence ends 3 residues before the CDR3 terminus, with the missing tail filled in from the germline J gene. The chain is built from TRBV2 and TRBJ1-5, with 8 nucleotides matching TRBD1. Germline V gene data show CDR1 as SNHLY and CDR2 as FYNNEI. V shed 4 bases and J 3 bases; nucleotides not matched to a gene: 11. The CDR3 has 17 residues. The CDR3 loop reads CASSAYQGALSNQPQHF. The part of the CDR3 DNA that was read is TGTGCCAGCAGTGCATATCAGGGGGCTTTATCCAATCAGCCC. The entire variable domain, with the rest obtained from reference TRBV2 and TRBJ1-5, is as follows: EPEVTQTPSHQVTQMGQEVILRCVPISNHLYFYWYRQILGQKVEFLVSFYNNEISEKSEIFDDQFSVERPDGSNFTLKIRSTKLEDSAMYFCASSAYQGALSNQPQHFGDGTRLSIL.

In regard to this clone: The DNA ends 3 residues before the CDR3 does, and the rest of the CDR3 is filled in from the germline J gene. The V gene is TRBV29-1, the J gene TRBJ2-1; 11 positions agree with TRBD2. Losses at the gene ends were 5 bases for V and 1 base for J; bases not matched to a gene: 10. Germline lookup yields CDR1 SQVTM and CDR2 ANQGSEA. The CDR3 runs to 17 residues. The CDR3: CSVHLVASGRSYNEQFF. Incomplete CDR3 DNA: TGCAGCGTTCACCTTGTGGCTAGCGGGAGGTCCTACAATGAG.

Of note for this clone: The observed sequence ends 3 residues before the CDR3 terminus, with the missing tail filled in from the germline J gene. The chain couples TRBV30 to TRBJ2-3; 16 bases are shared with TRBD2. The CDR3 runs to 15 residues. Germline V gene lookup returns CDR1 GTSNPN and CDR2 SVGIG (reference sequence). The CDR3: CAWLPGTSGRETQYF. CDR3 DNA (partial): TGTGCCTGGCTCCCCGGGACTAGCGGGAGGGAGACG. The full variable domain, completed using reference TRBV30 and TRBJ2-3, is SQTIHQWPATLVQPVGSPLSLECTVEGTSNPNLYWYRQAAGRGLQLLFYSVGIGQISSEVPQNLSASRPQDRQFILSSKKLLLSDSGFYLCAWLPGTSGRETQYFGPGTRLTVL.

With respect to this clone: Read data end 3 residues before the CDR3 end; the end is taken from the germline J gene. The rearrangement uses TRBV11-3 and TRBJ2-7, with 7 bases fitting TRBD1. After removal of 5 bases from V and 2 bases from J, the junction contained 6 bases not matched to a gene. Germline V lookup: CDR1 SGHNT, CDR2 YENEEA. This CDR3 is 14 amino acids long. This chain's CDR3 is CASSRQGFPYEQYF. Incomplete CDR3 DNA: TGTGCCAGCAGCCGACAGGGCTTTCCCTACGAG.

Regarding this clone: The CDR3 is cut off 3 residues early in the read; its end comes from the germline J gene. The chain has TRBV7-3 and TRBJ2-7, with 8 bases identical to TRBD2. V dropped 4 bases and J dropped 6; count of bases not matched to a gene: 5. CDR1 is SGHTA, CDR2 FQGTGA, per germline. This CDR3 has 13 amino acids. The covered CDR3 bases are TGTGCCAGCAGCTGGGCGGGGGGCCCCGAG. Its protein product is CASSWAGGPE. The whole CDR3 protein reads CASSWAGGPEQYF. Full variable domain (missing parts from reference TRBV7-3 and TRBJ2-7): GAGVSQTPSNKVTEKGKYVELRCDPISGHTALYWYRQSLGQGPEFLIYFQGTGAADDSGLPNDRFFAVRPEGSVSTLKIQRTERGDSAVYLCASSWAGGPEQYFGPGTRLTVT.

Incomplete CDR3 DNA: TGTGCCTGGAGCTCAGCGGGAGCCCTTGGGGCCAACGTA. This encodes CAWSSAGALGANV. The entire CDR3 protein reads CAWSSAGALGANVLFF. The gene calls are TRBV30 and TRBJ1-4; tentative D call: TRBD1 (5 bases). With the read ending 3 residues before the CDR3 end, the germline J gene is used to fill in that end. This CDR3 is 16 amino acids long. The germline CDR1 and CDR2 sequences are GTSNPN and SVGIG (reference sequence). The full variable domain, in which reference TRBV30 and TRBJ1-4 provide the parts outside the CDR3, is SQTIHQWPATLVQPVGSPLSLECTVEGTSNPNLYWYRQAAGRGLQLLFYSVGIGQISSEVPQNLSASRPQDRQFILSSKKLLLSDSGFYLCAWSSAGALGANVLFFGSGTQLSVL.

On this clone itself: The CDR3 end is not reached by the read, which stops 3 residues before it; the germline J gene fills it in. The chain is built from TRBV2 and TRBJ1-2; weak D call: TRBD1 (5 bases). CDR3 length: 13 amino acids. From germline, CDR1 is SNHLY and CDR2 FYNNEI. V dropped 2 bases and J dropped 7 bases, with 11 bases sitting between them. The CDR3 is CASSERGYAGYTF. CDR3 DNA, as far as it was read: TGTGCCAGCAGTGAAAGGGGCTACGCTGGC.

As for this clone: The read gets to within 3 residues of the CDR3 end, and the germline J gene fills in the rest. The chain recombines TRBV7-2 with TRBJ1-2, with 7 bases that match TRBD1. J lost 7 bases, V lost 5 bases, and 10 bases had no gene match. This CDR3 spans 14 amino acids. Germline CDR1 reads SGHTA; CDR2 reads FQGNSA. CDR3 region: CASSRGGQPGGYTF. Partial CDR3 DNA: TGTGCCAGCAGCCGGGGGGGACAGCCAGGTGGC.

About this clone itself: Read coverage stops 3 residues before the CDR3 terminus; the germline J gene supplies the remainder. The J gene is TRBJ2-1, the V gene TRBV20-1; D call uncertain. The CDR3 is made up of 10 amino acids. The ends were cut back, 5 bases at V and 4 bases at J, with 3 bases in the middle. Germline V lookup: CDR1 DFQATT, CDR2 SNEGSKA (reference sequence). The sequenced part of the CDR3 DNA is TGCAGTGCTTCGTACAATGAG. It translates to CSASYNE. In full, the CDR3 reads CSASYNEQFF.

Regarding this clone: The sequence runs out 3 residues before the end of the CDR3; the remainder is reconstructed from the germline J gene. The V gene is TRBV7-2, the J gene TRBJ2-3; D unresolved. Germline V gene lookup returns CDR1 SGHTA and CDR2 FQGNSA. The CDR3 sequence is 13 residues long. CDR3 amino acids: CASSPKHQETQYF. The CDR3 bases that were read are TGTGCCAGCAGCCCGAAACACCAAGAGACG.